Listed below are T cell receptor beta chains from one sample, sequenced in a study of blood T cell repertoires in COVID-19. Sequencing was performed with immunoSEQ multiplex PCR; in TCRdb, only in-frame clones are kept and a portion is missing. The table lists roughly 96,000 clones, about 80% of them singletons. Material for sequencing was peripheral blood. The origin of the receptors is a man aged 60-69 years with acute or convalescent COVID-19. CDR3s include the opening cysteine and the closing phenylalanine or tryptophan. Fields, in order: D gene, V gene, clone size, J gene, CDR3 DNA, CDR3 protein. A D gene is named only where the DNA matches it firmly. Expanded clones get a size class; other rows say once, few or many, or leave the size out.

D: -; V: TRBV4-3; size: -; J: TRBJ1-1; DNA: TGCGCCAGCAGCCAAGTTTGGGGCTCCACTGAAGCTTTCTTT; CDR3: CASSQVWGSTEAFF
D: -; V: TRBV6-5; size: once; J: TRBJ1-1; DNA: TGTGCCAGCAGCTCGACAGGAAGAGACACTGAAGCTTTCTTT; CDR3: CASSSTGRDTEAFF
D: TRBD1; V: TRBV11-3; size: -; J: TRBJ1-2; DNA: TGTGCCAGCAGCTCACGGACAGGGATCAACTATGGCTACACCTTC; CDR3: CASSSRTGINYGYTF
D: TRBD1; V: TRBV30; size: -; J: TRBJ2-1; DNA: TGTGCCTGGAGTTTAGGACAGGGGGCTTCGGATGAGCAGTTCTTC; CDR3: CAWSLGQGASDEQFF
D: TRBD1; V: TRBV25-1; size: -; J: TRBJ1-4; DNA: TGTGCCAGCAGTTCTATAGGGACAGGGGTTGAAAAACTGTTTTTT; CDR3: CASSSIGTGVEKLFF
D: -; V: TRBV2; size: once; J: TRBJ1-5; DNA: TGTGCCAGCAGTAGGTCTGCGGGGGATCAGCCCCAGCATTTT; CDR3: CASSRSAGDQPQHF
D: TRBD2; V: TRBV11-3; size: -; J: TRBJ2-3; DNA: TGTGCCAGCAGCCCCCGCGGGGGAGTGGCAGATACGCAGTATTTT; CDR3: CASSPRGGVADTQYF
D: -; V: TRBV6-5; size: -; J: TRBJ1-6; DNA: TGTGCCAGCAGTTACTCGGCCCTGCGGAATTCACCCCTCCACTTT; CDR3: CASSYSALRNSPLHF
D: TRBD1; V: TRBV6-1; size: -; J: TRBJ2-5; DNA: TGTGCCAGCAGTGAAACGTCAGGGGGTAACCAAGAGACCCAGTACTTC; CDR3: CASSETSGGNQETQYF
D: -; V: TRBV5-1; size: -; J: TRBJ1-1; DNA: TGCGCCAGCAGTAGGACCACAGGGAACACTGAAGCTTTCTTT; CDR3: CASSRTTGNTEAFF
D: -; V: TRBV6-1; size: -; J: TRBJ1-2; DNA: TGTGCCAGCAGTGATACAGGAGCTAACTATGGCTACACCTTC; CDR3: CASSDTGANYGYTF
D: TRBD1; V: TRBV7-2; size: -; J: TRBJ2-1; DNA: TGTGCCAGCAGCCTACAGGGGGCGGTGGATGAGCAGTTCTTC; CDR3: CASSLQGAVDEQFF
D: -; V: TRBV19; size: -; J: TRBJ1-3; DNA: TGTGCCAGTAAGCCGGACAGTGGCTCTGGAAACACCATATATTTT; CDR3: CASKPDSGSGNTIYF
D: -; V: TRBV2; size: -; J: TRBJ2-4; DNA: TGTGCCAGCAGTGTCCGGGACACCCTTCAGTACTTC; CDR3: CASSVRDTLQYF
D: TRBD2; V: TRBV10-3; size: -; J: TRBJ2-1; DNA: TGTGCCATCAGTGAAGGGCTAGCGGGAATTAATGAGCAGTTCTTC; CDR3: CAISEGLAGINEQFF
D: TRBD1; V: TRBV30; size: once; J: TRBJ1-2; DNA: TGTGCCTGGATGAGGACAGGGTTAGGCTATGGCTACACCTTC; CDR3: CAWMRTGLGYGYTF
D: -; V: TRBV30; size: -; J: TRBJ1-1; DNA: TGTGCCTGGAGTCCCAGGAACACTGAAGCTTTCTTT; CDR3: CAWSPRNTEAFF
D: TRBD1; V: TRBV11-2; size: -; J: TRBJ2-7; DNA: TGTGCCAGCAGCCCGACCGGGACAGGGTTTTACGAGCAGTACTTC; CDR3: CASSPTGTGFYEQYF
D: -; V: TRBV18; size: -; J: TRBJ1-1; DNA: TGTGCCAGCTCTCAGACAAGGTCGAACACTGAAGCTTTCTTT; CDR3: CASSQTRSNTEAFF
D: -; V: TRBV6-5; size: -; J: TRBJ1-5; DNA: TGTGCCAGCAGTTACTCGCGGGGAGATCAGCCCCAGCATTTT; CDR3: CASSYSRGDQPQHF
D: -; V: TRBV28; size: few; J: TRBJ1-2; DNA: TGTGCCAGCAGCCCCGGGGGGGCGGACTATGGCTACACCTTC; CDR3: CASSPGGADYGYTF
D: TRBD1; V: TRBV5-1; size: -; J: TRBJ1-1; DNA: TGCGCCAGCAGCCTGGACAGGGATGGGAACACTGAAGCTTTCTTT; CDR3: CASSLDRDGNTEAFF
D: -; V: TRBV9; size: -; J: TRBJ1-6; DNA: TGTGCCAGCAGCGTGGGAGGGGCCAATTCACCCCTCCACTTT; CDR3: CASSVGGANSPLHF
D: -; V: TRBV12-3/TRBV12-4; size: once; J: TRBJ1-5; DNA: TGTGCCAGCAGTCCAGGGCTACATCAGCCCCAGCATTTT; CDR3: CASSPGLHQPQHF
D: -; V: TRBV6-6; size: few; J: TRBJ2-3; DNA: TGTGCCAGCAGTTACCCAGGGGAACATACGCAGTATTTT; CDR3: CASSYPGEHTQYF
D: TRBD1; V: TRBV13; size: -; J: TRBJ2-3; DNA: TGTGCCAGCAGCCGCCTCGACAGGGTCACAGATACGCAGTATTTT; CDR3: CASSRLDRVTDTQYF
D: TRBD1; V: TRBV3-1/TRBV3-2; size: -; J: TRBJ1-2; DNA: TGTGCCAGCAGCCAAGCCCTAACCGGGACAGGGGTATCTGGCTACACCTTC; CDR3: CASSQALTGTGVSGYTF
D: -; V: TRBV5-1; size: -; J: TRBJ1-5; DNA: TGCGCCAGCAGCCCCGAGGATCCAAGCAATCAGCCCCAGCATTTT; CDR3: CASSPEDPSNQPQHF
D: TRBD2; V: TRBV11-3; size: -; J: TRBJ2-7; DNA: TGTGCCAGCAGCTTGGACGGGGGGGAGACCTACGAGCAGTACTTC; CDR3: CASSLDGGETYEQYF
D: -; V: TRBV27; size: -; J: TRBJ1-1; DNA: TGTGCCAGCAGCCCAAATTACGGGGTTATGAACACTGAAGCTTTCTTT; CDR3: CASSPNYGVMNTEAFF
D: -; V: TRBV9; size: -; J: TRBJ1-1; DNA: TGTGCCAGCAGCGTATGGGGGGGCGATGGCACTGAAGCTTTCTTT; CDR3: CASSVWGGDGTEAFF
D: -; V: TRBV7-8; size: -; J: TRBJ2-6; DNA: TGTGCCAGCAGCCCAGGGGGGCCTGGGGCCAACGTCCTGACTTTC; CDR3: CASSPGGPGANVLTF
D: -; V: TRBV3-1/TRBV3-2; size: -; J: TRBJ1-5; DNA: TGTGCCAGCAGCCCCGGACTTAATCAGCCCCAGCATTTT; CDR3: CASSPGLNQPQHF
D: -; V: TRBV19; size: once; J: TRBJ1-5; DNA: TGTGCCAGTAGAATGGACACCCCGGGTCAGCCCCAGCATTTT; CDR3: CASRMDTPGQPQHF
D: -; V: TRBV7-9; size: -; J: TRBJ1-2; DNA: TGTGCCAGCAGCTTAAGGACAGTCAACTATGGCTACACCTTC; CDR3: CASSLRTVNYGYTF
D: TRBD1; V: TRBV29-1; size: -; J: TRBJ1-1; DNA: TGCAGCGTCTCCGGGACAGGGGGCACTGAAGCTTTCTTT; CDR3: CSVSGTGGTEAFF
D: TRBD1; V: TRBV6-5; size: -; J: TRBJ1-5; DNA: TGTGCCAGCAGCGCCCAGGGGGGAAGCAATCAGCCCCAGCATTTT; CDR3: CASSAQGGSNQPQHF
D: -; V: TRBV7-3; size: few; J: TRBJ2-1; DNA: TGTGCCAGCAGCTTAGAGGGCTCAAAGTCCTACAATGAGCAGTTCTTC; CDR3: CASSLEGSKSYNEQFF
D: -; V: TRBV5-4; size: -; J: TRBJ2-2; DNA: TGTGCCAGCAGCCAGATCGGGCGGGGCTCGAACACCGGGGAGCTGTTTTTT; CDR3: CASSQIGRGSNTGELFF
D: TRBD1; V: TRBV3-1/TRBV3-2; size: -; J: TRBJ1-1; DNA: TGTGCCAGCACTTTGACAGGGAAGAACACTGAAGCTTTCTTT; CDR3: CASTLTGKNTEAFF
D: TRBD2; V: TRBV5-1; size: -; J: TRBJ2-5; DNA: TGCGCCAGCAGCCCCGGGACTAGCGGGGGCCAAGAGACCCAGTACTTC; CDR3: CASSPGTSGGQETQYF
D: -; V: TRBV12-3/TRBV12-4; size: -; J: TRBJ2-4; DNA: TGTGCCAGCAGGCCGTCGGTAAAAAACATTCAGTACTTC; CDR3: CASRPSVKNIQYF
D: -; V: TRBV19; size: -; J: TRBJ1-4; DNA: TGTGCCACACACGACAGGTCGGACAATGAAAAACTGTTTTTT; CDR3: CATHDRSDNEKLFF
D: TRBD2; V: TRBV14; size: -; J: TRBJ2-4; DNA: TGTGCCAGCAGCCAAGGAGCGGGGGCCCGCTTAGCCAAAAACATTCAGTACTTC; CDR3: CASSQGAGARLAKNIQYF
D: TRBD2; V: TRBV29-1; size: -; J: TRBJ2-3; DNA: TGCAGCGTGGCCCTCCTAGCGGGAGGGCCGCGTACGCAGTATTTT; CDR3: CSVALLAGGPRTQYF
D: -; V: TRBV19; size: -; J: TRBJ1-1; DNA: TGTGCCAGTCTCCTCGAGGAGATGGGCACTGAAGCTTTCTTT; CDR3: CASLLEEMGTEAFF
D: -; V: TRBV6-1; size: -; J: TRBJ1-4; DNA: TGTGCCAGCAGTGAAGGGGGCGAAAAACTGTTTTTT; CDR3: CASSEGGEKLFF
D: TRBD1; V: TRBV7-9; size: -; J: TRBJ1-5; DNA: TGTGCCAGCAGTTTGGGACAGGGGGATCAGCCCCAGCATTTT; CDR3: CASSLGQGDQPQHF
D: TRBD2; V: TRBV11-3; size: few; J: TRBJ2-3; DNA: TGTGCCAGCAGCATTCCCGGGACTAGCCAAGATACGCAGTATTTT; CDR3: CASSIPGTSQDTQYF
D: TRBD2; V: TRBV7-3; size: few; J: TRBJ2-2; DNA: TGTGCCAGCAGCTTACTTGGGGAGGGCGGGGAGCTGTTTTTT; CDR3: CASSLLGEGGELFF
D: -; V: TRBV12-5; size: -; J: TRBJ1-1; DNA: TGTGCTAGTGGGGCGGGGGGCCTTGAAGCTTTCTTT; CDR3: CASGAGGLEAFF
D: TRBD1; V: TRBV7-2; size: once; J: TRBJ1-2; DNA: TGTGCCAGCAGCCCTTTCAGGGGGAGGTCGCCCTTGGATGGCTACACCTTC; CDR3: CASSPFRGRSPLDGYTF
D: -; V: TRBV19; size: -; J: TRBJ2-1; DNA: TGTGCCAGTAGTAGACTCCTTCGGACAGGACTATACAATGAGCAGTTCTTC; CDR3: CASSRLLRTGLYNEQFF
D: TRBD1; V: TRBV6-5; size: -; J: TRBJ1-5; DNA: TGTGCCAGCACCGGGACAGGGGGCAGGGATCAGCCCCAGCATTTT; CDR3: CASTGTGGRDQPQHF
D: -; V: TRBV6-5; size: -; J: TRBJ1-1; DNA: TGTGCCAGCAGTCTACAGGGAAACACTGAAGCTTTCTTT; CDR3: CASSLQGNTEAFF
D: TRBD1; V: TRBV28; size: -; J: TRBJ1-2; DNA: TGTGCCAGCAGCACCCCAGGGGGCGGCGTCTCTGGCTACACCTTC; CDR3: CASSTPGGGVSGYTF
D: TRBD2; V: TRBV5-3; size: -; J: TRBJ2-7; DNA: TGTGCCAGAAGCCCCAACCTGACTAGCGGGGGCCGCTCCTACGAGCAGTACTTC; CDR3: CARSPNLTSGGRSYEQYF